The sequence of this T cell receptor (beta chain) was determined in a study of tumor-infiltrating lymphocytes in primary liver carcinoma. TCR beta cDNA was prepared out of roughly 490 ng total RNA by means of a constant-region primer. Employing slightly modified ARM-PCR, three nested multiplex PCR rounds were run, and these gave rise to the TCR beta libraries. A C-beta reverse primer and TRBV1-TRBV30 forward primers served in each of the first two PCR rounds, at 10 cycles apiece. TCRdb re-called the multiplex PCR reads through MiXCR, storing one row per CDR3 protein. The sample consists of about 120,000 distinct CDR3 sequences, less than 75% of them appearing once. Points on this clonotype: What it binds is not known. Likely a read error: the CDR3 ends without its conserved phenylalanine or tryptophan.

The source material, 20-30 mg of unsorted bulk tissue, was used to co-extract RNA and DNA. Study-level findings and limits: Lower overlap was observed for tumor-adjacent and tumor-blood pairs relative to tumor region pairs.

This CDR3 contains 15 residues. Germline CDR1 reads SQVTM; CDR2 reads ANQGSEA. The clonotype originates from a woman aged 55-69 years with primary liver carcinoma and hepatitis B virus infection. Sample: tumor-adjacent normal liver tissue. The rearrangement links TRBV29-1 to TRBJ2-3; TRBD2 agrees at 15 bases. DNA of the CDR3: TGCGGCGCTCTGGGACTAGCGGGAGGATCAGATACGCAGTATTAT. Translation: CGALGLAGGSDTQYY.